This T cell receptor (beta chain) derives from a study of T-cell memory formation after mild COVID-19. In the study overall: There were largely donor-specific TCR clusters.

Germline loops: CDR1 DFQATT, CDR2 SNEGSKA (reference sequence). The CDR3 loop spans 14 amino acids. The study's findings and limits: Clones that shrank (day 15 to 85) were balanced CD4/CD8, whereas later expanders leaned CD4+.

This clonotype appeared a few times. No antigen is known for it. A junction end diverges from the germline sequence, so it may reflect a read error. Researchers used 5'RACE with constant-segment primers to make TCR alpha and TCR beta cDNA libraries that carry sample barcodes and UMIs. TCRdb re-derived calls from the 5' RACE reads in MiXCR, one entry per CDR3 protein. Found here are fewer than 300,000 distinct CDR3 sequences, over 15% of them singletons; the top ten hold roughly a fifth. The genes are TRBV20-1 and TRBJ2-3, with D possibly being TRBD1 (6 bases). The sequenced sample was PBMCs or a T cell subset sorted from them (not recorded which). The sequence was obtained from a man aged 18 to 29 who had mild COVID-19 (a few samples of this study predate the infection). Cell type and time point are not known. DNA of the CDR3: TGCAGTGATAGAGGGGGTCTAGGGGCCGGTACGCAGTATTTT. Translating it yields CSDRGGLGAGTQYF.